The sequence of this T cell receptor beta chain was determined in a study of CD8 T cells in Susac syndrome. Study overall: Among the sequenced Susac syndrome patients, roughly 6 had active disease while 8 or 9 were in remission. Blood was drawn from patients with Susac syndrome. At that point, they were therapy-naive, on corticosteroids, or on intravenous immunoglobulin alone.

The germline V gene has CDR1 DFQATT and CDR2 SNEGSKA (reference sequence). V lost 2 bases and J lost 4; bases outside the gene matches: 4. This CDR3 comprises 13 residues. This clonotype has just one count. RNA was extracted with the RNeasy kit, and a quantity of roughly 0.5 to 1 ug was reverse transcribed using random hexamers. TCRdb re-called the immunoSEQ multiplex PCR reads through MiXCR, storing one row per CDR3 protein. This sample yields under 95,000 distinct CDR3 sequences, of which roughly 94% are seen a single time; around 0.33% belongs to the top ten. Sequencing of TCR beta, carried out with a high-throughput approach, was applied to CD8+ and CD4+ T cells from the blood.

The clonotype originates from a human donor with Susac syndrome. Sequenced: CD4+ T cells from PBMCs. The gene calls are TRBV20-1 and TRBJ2-5, with TRBD1 matching 7 bases. The CDR3 region is CSARSGGRETQYF. The CDR3 DNA follows: TGCAGTGCTAGATCAGGGGGTCGAGAGACCCAGTACTTC.